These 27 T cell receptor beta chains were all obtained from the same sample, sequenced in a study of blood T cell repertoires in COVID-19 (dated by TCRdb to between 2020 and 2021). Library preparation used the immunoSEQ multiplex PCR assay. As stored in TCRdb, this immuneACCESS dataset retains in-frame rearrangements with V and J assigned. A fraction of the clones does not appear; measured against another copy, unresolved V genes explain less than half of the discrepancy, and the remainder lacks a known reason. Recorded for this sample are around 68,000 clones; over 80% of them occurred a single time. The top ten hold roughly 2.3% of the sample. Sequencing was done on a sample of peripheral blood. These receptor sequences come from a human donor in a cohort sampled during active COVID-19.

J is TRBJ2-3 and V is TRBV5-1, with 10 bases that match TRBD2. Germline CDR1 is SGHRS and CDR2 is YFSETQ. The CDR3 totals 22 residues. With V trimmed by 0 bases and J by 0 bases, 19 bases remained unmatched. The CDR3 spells CASSLVGLIAGGTAASTDTQYF. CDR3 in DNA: TGCGCCAGCAGCTTGGTGGGGCTGATAGCGGGAGGTACCGCGGCTAGCACAGATACGCAGTATTTT.

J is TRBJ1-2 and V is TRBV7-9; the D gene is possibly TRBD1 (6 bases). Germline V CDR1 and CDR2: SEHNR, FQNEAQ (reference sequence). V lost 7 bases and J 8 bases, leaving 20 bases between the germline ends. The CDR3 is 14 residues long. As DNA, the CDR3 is TGTGCCAGCACCATTTCCGGGACACCCTGGGGCTACACCTTC. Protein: CASTISGTPWGYTF.

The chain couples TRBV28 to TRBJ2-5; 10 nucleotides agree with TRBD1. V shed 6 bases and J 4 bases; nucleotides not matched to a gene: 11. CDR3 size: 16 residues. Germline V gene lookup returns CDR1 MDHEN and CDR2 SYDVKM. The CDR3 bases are TGTGCCAGCAGCCGGGACAGGGGTATCCTCCTAGAGACCCAGTACTTC. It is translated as CASSRDRGILLETQYF. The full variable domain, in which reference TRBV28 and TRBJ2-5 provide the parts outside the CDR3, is DVKVTQSSRYLVKRTGEKVFLECVQDMDHENMFWYRQDPGLGLRLIYFSYDVKMKEKGDIPEGYSVSREKKERFSLILESASTNQTSMYLCASSRDRGILLETQYFGPGTRLLVL.

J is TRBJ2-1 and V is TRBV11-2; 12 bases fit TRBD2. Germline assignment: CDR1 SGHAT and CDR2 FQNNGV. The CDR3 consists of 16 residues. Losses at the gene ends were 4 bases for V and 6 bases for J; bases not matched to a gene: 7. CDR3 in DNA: TGTGCCAGCAGCTCCCGGACTAGCGGGGATATCAATGAGCAGTTCTTC. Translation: CASSSRTSGDINEQFF.

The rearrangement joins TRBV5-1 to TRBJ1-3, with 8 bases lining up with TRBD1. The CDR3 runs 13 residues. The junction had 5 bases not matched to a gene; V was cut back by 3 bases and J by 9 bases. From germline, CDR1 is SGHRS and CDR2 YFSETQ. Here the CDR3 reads CASSSTGEGTIYF. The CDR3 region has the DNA TGCGCCAGCAGCTCGACAGGGGAGGGCACCATATATTTT.

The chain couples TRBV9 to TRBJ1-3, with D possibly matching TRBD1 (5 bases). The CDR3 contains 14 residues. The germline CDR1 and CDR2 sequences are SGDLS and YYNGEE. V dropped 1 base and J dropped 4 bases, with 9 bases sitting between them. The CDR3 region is CASSVSGIGNTIYF. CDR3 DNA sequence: TGTGCCAGCAGCGTATCAGGGATCGGAAACACCATATATTTT.

In DNA, the CDR3 is TGTGCCAGCTCATACAGGGAAAGCACCGGGGAGCTGTTTTTT. Its protein is CASSYRESTGELFF. V usage is TRBV4-2 and J usage is TRBJ2-2, with D perhaps TRBD1 (6 bases). The CDR3 runs to 14 residues. The V end was cut by 8 bases, the J end by 4 bases, with 14 bases between. From germline, CDR1 is LGHNA and CDR2 YNFKEQ.

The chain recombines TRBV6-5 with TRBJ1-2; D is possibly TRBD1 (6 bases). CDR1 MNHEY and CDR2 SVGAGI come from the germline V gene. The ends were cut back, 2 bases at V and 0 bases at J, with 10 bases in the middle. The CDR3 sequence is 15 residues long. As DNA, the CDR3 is TGTGCCAGCAGTTACGGGGACACGCCTAACTATGGCTACACCTTC. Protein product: CASSYGDTPNYGYTF.

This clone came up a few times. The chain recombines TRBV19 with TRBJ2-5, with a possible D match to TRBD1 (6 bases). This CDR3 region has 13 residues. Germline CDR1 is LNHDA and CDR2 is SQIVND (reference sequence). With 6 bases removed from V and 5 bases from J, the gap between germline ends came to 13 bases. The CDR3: CASSKQGQETQYF. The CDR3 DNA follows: TGTGCCAGTAGCAAGCAGGGGCAGGAGACCCAGTACTTC.

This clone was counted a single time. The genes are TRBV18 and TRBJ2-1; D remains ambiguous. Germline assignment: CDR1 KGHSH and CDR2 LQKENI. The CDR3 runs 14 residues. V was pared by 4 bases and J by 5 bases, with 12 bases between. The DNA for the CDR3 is TGTGCCAGCTCACGCCGAACAAGTAACAATGAGCAGTTCTTC. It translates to CASSRRTSNNEQFF.

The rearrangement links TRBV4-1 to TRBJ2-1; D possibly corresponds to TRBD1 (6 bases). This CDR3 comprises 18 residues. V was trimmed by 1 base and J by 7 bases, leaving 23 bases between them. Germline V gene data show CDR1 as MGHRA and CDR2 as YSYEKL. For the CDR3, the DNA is TGCGCCAGCAGCCAAGCGGACTCATTTGGGACAAGGCTTAATGAGCAGTTCTTC. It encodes CASSQADSFGTRLNEQFF.

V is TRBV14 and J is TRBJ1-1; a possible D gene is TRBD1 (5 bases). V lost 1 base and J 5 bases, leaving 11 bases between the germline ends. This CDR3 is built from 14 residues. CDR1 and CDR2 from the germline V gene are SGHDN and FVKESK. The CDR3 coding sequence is TGTGCCAGCAGCCAAGGACAGTTCAGGACTGAAGCTTTCTTT. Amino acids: CASSQGQFRTEAFF.

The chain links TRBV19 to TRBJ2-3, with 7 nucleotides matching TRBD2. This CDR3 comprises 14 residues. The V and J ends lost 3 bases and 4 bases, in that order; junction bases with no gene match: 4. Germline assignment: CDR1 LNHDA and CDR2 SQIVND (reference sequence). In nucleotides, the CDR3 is TGTGCCAGTAGTATCCCGGGGGGAGCAGATACGCAGTATTTT. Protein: CASSIPGGADTQYF.

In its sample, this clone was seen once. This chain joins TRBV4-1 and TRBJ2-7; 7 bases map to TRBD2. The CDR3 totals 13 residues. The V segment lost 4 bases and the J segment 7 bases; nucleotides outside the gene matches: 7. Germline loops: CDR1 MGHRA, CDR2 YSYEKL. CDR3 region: CASSPRGDGEQYF. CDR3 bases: TGCGCCAGCAGCCCCCGGGGGGATGGGGAGCAGTACTTC.

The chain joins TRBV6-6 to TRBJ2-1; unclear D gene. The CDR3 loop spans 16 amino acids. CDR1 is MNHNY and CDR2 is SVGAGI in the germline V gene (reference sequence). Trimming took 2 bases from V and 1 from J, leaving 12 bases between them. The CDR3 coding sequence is TGTGCCAGCAGTTACGTTACGGGTCCGTCCTACAATGAGCAGTTCTTC. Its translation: CASSYVTGPSYNEQFF.

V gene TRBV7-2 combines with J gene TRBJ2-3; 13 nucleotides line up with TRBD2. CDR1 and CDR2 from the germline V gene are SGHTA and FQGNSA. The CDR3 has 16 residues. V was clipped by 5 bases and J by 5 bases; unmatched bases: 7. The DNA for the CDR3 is TGTGCCAGCAGCGCAACTAGCGGGGGGGGTCAAGATACGCAGTATTTT. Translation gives CASSATSGGGQDTQYF. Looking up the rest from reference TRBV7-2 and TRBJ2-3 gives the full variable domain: GAGVSQSPSNKVTEKGKDVELRCDPISGHTALYWYRQSLGQGLEFLIYFQGNSAPDKSGLPSDRFSAERTGGSVSTLTIQRTQQEDSAVYLCASSATSGGGQDTQYFGPGTRLTVL.

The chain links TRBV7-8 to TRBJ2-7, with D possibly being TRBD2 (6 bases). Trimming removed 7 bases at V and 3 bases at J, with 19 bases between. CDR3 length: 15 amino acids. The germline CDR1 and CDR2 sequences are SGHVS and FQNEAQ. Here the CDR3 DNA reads TGTGCCAGCACCTATACCGCGGGGTTTGGCTACGAGCAGTACTTC. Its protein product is CASTYTAGFGYEQYF.

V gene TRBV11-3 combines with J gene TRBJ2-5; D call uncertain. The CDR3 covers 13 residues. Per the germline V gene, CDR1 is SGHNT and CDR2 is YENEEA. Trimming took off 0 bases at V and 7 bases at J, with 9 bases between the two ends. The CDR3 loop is CASSLEAGRTQYF. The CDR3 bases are TGTGCCAGCAGCTTAGAGGCAGGAAGGACCCAGTACTTC.

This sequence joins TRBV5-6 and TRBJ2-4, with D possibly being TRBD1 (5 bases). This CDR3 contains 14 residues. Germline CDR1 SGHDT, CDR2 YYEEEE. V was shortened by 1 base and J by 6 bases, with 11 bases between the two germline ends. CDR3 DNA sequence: TGTGCCAGCAGCTTGAGGGCCCAGGGAAACATTCAGTACTTC. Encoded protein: CASSLRAQGNIQYF.

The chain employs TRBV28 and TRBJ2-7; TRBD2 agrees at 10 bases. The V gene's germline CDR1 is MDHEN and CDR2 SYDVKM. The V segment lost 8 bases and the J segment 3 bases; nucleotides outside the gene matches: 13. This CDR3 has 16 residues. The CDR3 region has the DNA TGTGCCAGCGGGGGGGTAGCGGGAGGAGGCGGCTACGAGCAGTACTTC. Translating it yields CASGGVAGGGGYEQYF.

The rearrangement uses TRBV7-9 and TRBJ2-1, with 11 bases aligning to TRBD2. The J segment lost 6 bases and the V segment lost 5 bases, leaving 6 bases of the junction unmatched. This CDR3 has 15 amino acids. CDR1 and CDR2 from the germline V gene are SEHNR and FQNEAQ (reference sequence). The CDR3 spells CASSPSGRPSNEQFF. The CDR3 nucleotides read TGTGCCAGCAGCCCTAGCGGGAGGCCGTCCAATGAGCAGTTCTTC.

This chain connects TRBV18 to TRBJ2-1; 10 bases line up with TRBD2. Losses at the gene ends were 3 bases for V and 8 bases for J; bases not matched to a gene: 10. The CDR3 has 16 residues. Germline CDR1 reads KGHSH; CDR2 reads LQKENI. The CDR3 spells CASSPVRTSGAHEQFF. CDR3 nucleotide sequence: TGTGCCAGCTCACCTGTTAGGACTAGCGGCGCCCATGAGCAGTTCTTC. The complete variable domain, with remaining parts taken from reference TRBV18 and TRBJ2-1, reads NAGVMQNPRHLVRRRGQEARLRCSPMKGHSHVYWYRQLPEEGLKFMVYLQKENIIDESGMPKERFSAEFPKEGPSILRIQQVVRGDSAAYFCASSPVRTSGAHEQFFGPGTRLTVL.

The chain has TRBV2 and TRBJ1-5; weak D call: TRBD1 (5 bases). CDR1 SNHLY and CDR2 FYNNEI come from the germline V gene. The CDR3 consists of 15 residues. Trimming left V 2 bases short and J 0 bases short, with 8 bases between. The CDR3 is CASSETGLSNQPQHF. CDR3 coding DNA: TGTGCCAGCAGTGAAACAGGCCTTAGCAATCAGCCCCAGCATTTT.

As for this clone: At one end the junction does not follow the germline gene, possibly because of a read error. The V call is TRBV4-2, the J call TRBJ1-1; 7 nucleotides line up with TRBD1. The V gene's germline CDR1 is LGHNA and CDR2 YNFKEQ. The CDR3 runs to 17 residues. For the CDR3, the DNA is TGTGCCAGCAGCCAAGCAGCCTATCTGGCAGGGGGAAAGGTTCTGGGATTT. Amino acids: CASSQAAYLAGGKVLGF.

This chain's CDR3 is CASSDTGTNGYTF. CDR3 nucleotides: TGTGCCAGCAGTGACACAGGGACGAATGGCTACACCTTC. The chain recombines TRBV6-4 with TRBJ1-2; weak D call: TRBD1 (6 bases). Trimming pared 2 bases from V and 6 bases from J, leaving 10 bases between. There are 13 residues in the CDR3. Germline V gene sequence: CDR1 MRHNA, CDR2 SNTAGT.

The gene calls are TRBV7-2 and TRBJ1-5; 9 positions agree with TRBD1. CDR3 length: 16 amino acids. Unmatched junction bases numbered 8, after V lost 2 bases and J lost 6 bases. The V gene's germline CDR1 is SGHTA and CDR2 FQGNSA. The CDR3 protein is CASSLQQGAPGQPQHF. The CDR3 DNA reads TGTGCCAGCAGCTTACAACAGGGGGCGCCGGGTCAGCCCCAGCATTTT.

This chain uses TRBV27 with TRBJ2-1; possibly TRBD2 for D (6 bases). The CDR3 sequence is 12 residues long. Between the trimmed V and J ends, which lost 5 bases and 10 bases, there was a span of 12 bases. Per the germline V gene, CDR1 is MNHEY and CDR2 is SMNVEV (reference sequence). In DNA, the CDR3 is TGTGCCAGCAGTGGGGACTTCGGGGAGCAGTTCTTC. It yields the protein CASSGDFGEQFF.